These 24 T cell receptor beta chains came from one sample sequenced in a study of blood T cell repertoires in COVID-19. TCRdb's table, derived via immunoSEQ multiplex PCR, lists solely in-frame clones and lacks some. The sample records 170,000 or so clones, roughly 87% being singletons. The sample taken for sequencing was PBMCs or T cells enriched from blood (not recorded which). Receptors were obtained from a woman aged 50 to 60 who had recovered from COVID-19.

The rearrangement links TRBV9 to TRBJ2-2, with 11 bases identical to TRBD2. This CDR3 has 16 residues. CDR1 and CDR2 from the germline V gene are SGDLS and YYNGEE. Unmatched junction bases numbered 4, after V lost 3 bases and J lost 3 bases. CDR3 DNA sequence: TGTGCCAGCAGCGCAGGGACTAGCGGATACACCGGGGAGCTGTTTTTT. Its protein product is CASSAGTSGYTGELFF.

V is TRBV27 and J is TRBJ1-2; 8 bases align to TRBD1. The CDR3 spans 14 residues. The J segment lost 4 bases and the V segment lost 3 bases, leaving 4 bases of the junction unmatched. Germline V lookup: CDR1 MNHEY, CDR2 SMNVEV (reference sequence). The CDR3 is CASSFTGGGYGYTF. In nucleotides, the CDR3 is TGTGCCAGCAGTTTCACAGGGGGAGGCTATGGCTACACCTTC.

The V and J genes are TRBV5-1 and TRBJ2-5; D gene ambiguous. CDR1 and CDR2 from the germline V gene are SGHRS and YFSETQ. This CDR3 spans 11 amino acids. V was clipped by 2 bases and J by 3 bases, with 2 bases between them. The CDR3 sequence: CASSFKETQYF. The CDR3 DNA reads as TGCGCCAGCAGCTTTAAAGAGACCCAGTACTTC.

This chain connects TRBV19 to TRBJ1-2; no firm D call. The CDR3 consists of 13 residues. Trimming shortened V by 4 bases and J by 3 bases, and 9 bases separated the two germline ends. Germline V gives CDR1 LNHDA, CDR2 SQIVND (reference sequence). CDR3 amino acids: CASSTTRDYGYTF. The CDR3 nucleotides read TGTGCCAGTAGTACAACCCGGGACTATGGCTACACCTTC.

V gene TRBV5-6 combines with J gene TRBJ1-2, with 10 bases aligning to TRBD1. There are 13 residues in the CDR3. From germline, CDR1 is SGHDT and CDR2 YYEEEE. V shed 4 bases and J 7 bases; nucleotides not matched to a gene: 4. CDR3 coding DNA: TGTGCCAGCAGCACTGACAGGGGGCTTGGCTACACCTTC. This encodes CASSTDRGLGYTF.

V usage is TRBV3-1 (or the pseudogene TRBV3-2) and J usage is TRBJ2-1, with D unresolved. The CDR3 is 11 residues long. V lost 5 bases and J lost 9, with 8 bases in between. Germline CDR1 and CDR2: LGHDT and YNNKEL (reference sequence). In DNA form, the CDR3 reads TGTGCCAGCAGCGTAGATATTGAGCAGTTCTTC. Its protein product is CASSVDIEQFF.

The chain couples TRBV30 to TRBJ1-5; 9 nucleotides agree with TRBD1. The CDR3 loop spans 15 amino acids. V was pared by 0 bases and J by 5 bases, with 5 bases of the junction left unmatched. Germline values: CDR1 GTSNPN, CDR2 SVGIG (reference sequence). The CDR3 sequence is CAWSVQDRGYQPQHF. The CDR3 nucleotides read TGTGCCTGGAGTGTTCAGGACAGGGGATATCAGCCCCAGCATTTT.

The chain uses TRBV20-1 and TRBJ1-5; possible D gene TRBD1, 5 bases. There are 11 residues in the CDR3. The V end was cut by 5 bases, the J end by 4 bases, with 6 bases between. Looked up from germline, CDR1 is DFQATT and CDR2 is SNEGSKA (reference sequence). CDR3: CSAAGNQPQHF. CDR3 sequence (DNA): TGCAGTGCTGCAGGGAATCAGCCCCAGCATTTT.

The genes are TRBV7-9 and TRBJ1-5; 7 bases are a match to TRBD1. CDR1 and CDR2 (germline): SEHNR, FQNEAQ (reference sequence). The CDR3 length is 15 residues. The V segment lost 5 bases and the J segment 3 bases; nucleotides outside the gene matches: 7. The CDR3 region has the DNA TGTGCCAGCAGCGAGAGGGACAGCCCCAATCAGCCCCAGCATTTT. Translating it yields CASSERDSPNQPQHF.

This clone has just one count. V gene TRBV19 combines with J gene TRBJ1-2; 8 nucleotides align to TRBD1. In germline, CDR1 is LNHDA, CDR2 SQIVND (reference sequence). This CDR3 is 14 amino acids long. Trimming at V came to 7 bases and at J to 0 bases, leaving 4 bases not matched to a gene. The CDR3 coding sequence is TGTGCCAGTACCGGGACAGGCACTAACTATGGCTACACCTTC. This translates into CASTGTGTNYGYTF.

J is TRBJ2-5 and V is TRBV4-3, with 10 bases lining up with TRBD2. This CDR3 region has 17 residues. Per the germline V gene, CDR1 is LGHNA and CDR2 is YSLEER. Trimming cost V 1 base and J 5 bases; bases outside gene matches: 10. Here the CDR3 DNA reads TGCGCCAGCAGCCAAGGGCGTCTAGCGGGAGTGGTGGAGACCCAGTACTTC. Protein product: CASSQGRLAGVVETQYF.

The chain links TRBV27 to TRBJ1-1; TRBD1 agrees at 8 bases. The CDR3 contains 15 residues. Unmatched junction bases numbered 6, after V lost 6 bases and J lost 0 bases. The germline CDR1 and CDR2 sequences are MNHEY and SMNVEV (reference sequence). In DNA, the CDR3 is TGTGCCAGCAGCCGGGACAGGCTTATGAACACTGAAGCTTTCTTT. This encodes CASSRDRLMNTEAFF.

The V and J genes are TRBV24-1 and TRBJ2-7; 11 nucleotides line up with TRBD2. The CDR3 loop spans 15 amino acids. Germline-derived CDR1 and CDR2 are KGHDR and SFDVKD. The junction had 5 bases not matched to a gene; V was cut back by 5 bases and J by 3 bases. CDR3 amino acids: CATSGLAGGDYEQYF. As DNA, the CDR3 is TGTGCCACCAGTGGGTTAGCGGGGGGGGACTACGAGCAGTACTTC.

This clone was counted once. The rearrangement uses TRBV9 and TRBJ2-3; the D gene is possibly TRBD2 (6 bases). The CDR3 totals 15 residues. V was shortened by 1 base and J by 1 base, with 10 bases between the two germline ends. Germline V gives CDR1 SGDLS, CDR2 YYNGEE. The CDR3, as DNA: TGTGCCAGCAGCGTATCGGGACTTCGCACAGATACGCAGTATTTT. This gives the protein CASSVSGLRTDTQYF. Full variable domain (outside the CDR3, taken from reference TRBV9 and TRBJ2-3): DSGVTQTPKHLITATGQRVTLRCSPRSGDLSVYWYQQSLDQGLQFLIQYYNGEERAKGNILERFSAQQFPDLHSELNLSSLELGDSALYFCASSVSGLRTDTQYFGPGTRLTVL.

V gene TRBV19 combines with J gene TRBJ1-2; 8 nucleotides line up with TRBD1. The CDR3 is 13 amino acids. The germline V gene has CDR1 LNHDA and CDR2 SQIVND (reference sequence). The trim removed 3 bases at V and 3 bases at J, leaving 0 bases unmatched. This chain's CDR3 is CASSMDRDYGYTF. The CDR3 nucleotides are TGTGCCAGTAGTATGGACAGGGACTATGGCTACACCTTC.

The chain joins TRBV3-1 (or the pseudogene TRBV3-2) to TRBJ2-2; TRBD2 might be the D (6 bases). CDR3 length: 17 residues. V was pared by 0 bases and J by 0 bases, with 11 bases between. Looked up from germline, CDR1 is LGHDT and CDR2 is YNNKEL (reference sequence). The CDR3 protein is CASSQDRRGSNTGELFF. CDR3 nucleotide sequence: TGTGCCAGCAGCCAAGATCGGAGGGGTTCGAACACCGGGGAGCTGTTTTTT.

The V gene is TRBV4-2, the J gene TRBJ1-6; 8 nucleotides agree with TRBD1. V lost 1 base, J lost 5 bases, and 4 bases stayed unmatched. CDR3 length: 16 residues. Looked up from germline, CDR1 is LGHNA and CDR2 is YNFKEQ. This chain's CDR3 is CASSQVQGADNSPLHF. Here the CDR3 DNA reads TGTGCCAGCAGCCAAGTGCAGGGGGCTGATAATTCACCCCTCCACTTT.

This chain connects TRBV6-5 to TRBJ1-1; D uncertain. V was shortened by 0 bases and J by 8 bases, with 13 bases between the two germline ends. CDR3 size: 14 residues. Germline V lookup: CDR1 MNHEY, CDR2 SVGAGI. CDR3 in DNA: TGTGCCAGCAGTTACTCGCGGTTTCGGGGAGAAGCTTTCTTT. It is translated as CASSYSRFRGEAFF.

This rearrangement joins TRBV11-2 to TRBJ2-1, with 16 positions matching TRBD2. J was trimmed by 10 bases and V by 8 bases; bases with no gene match: 8. This CDR3 region has 15 residues. Germline-derived CDR1 and CDR2 are SGHAT and FQNNGV. CDR3 amino acids: CASRPPGLAGGEQFF. In nucleotides, the CDR3 is TGTGCCAGCCGCCCCCCGGGACTAGCGGGAGGGGAGCAGTTCTTC.

V gene TRBV24-1 combines with J gene TRBJ2-7; 8 nucleotides match TRBD1. The V segment lost 3 bases and the J segment 6 bases; nucleotides outside the gene matches: 12. Germline V gene sequence: CDR1 KGHDR, CDR2 SFDVKD. The CDR3 is made up of 16 amino acids. CDR3 bases: TGTGCCACCAGTGATACAGGGGGAGATAAGTTAAGCGAGCAGTACTTC. As protein: CATSDTGGDKLSEQYF.

This chain uses TRBV27 with TRBJ2-7; TRBD1 matches at 8 bases. V shed 5 bases and J 3 bases; nucleotides not matched to a gene: 6. CDR1 is MNHEY, CDR2 SMNVEV, per germline (reference sequence). CDR3 length: 14 amino acids. CDR3 residues: CASSTRTGNYEQYF. In DNA form, the CDR3 reads TGTGCCAGCAGTACCCGGACAGGGAACTACGAGCAGTACTTC.

This clone came up a few times. Additional DNA sequences in this sample encode the identical CDR3. The chain combines TRBV20-1 with TRBJ1-5; D is ambiguous. CDR1 and CDR2 (germline): DFQATT, SNEGSKA (reference sequence). The V and J ends lost 3 bases and 2 bases respectively, with 5 bases between them. This CDR3 region has 12 residues. The CDR3 DNA reads TGCAGTGCTAGTCGGGGCAATCAGCCCCAGCATTTT. Its translation is CSASRGNQPQHF.

The CDR3 bases are TGTGCCAGCAGACGTGGACAGGGCGACTATGGCTACACCTTC. Translated, it gives CASRRGQGDYGYTF. The chain links TRBV28 to TRBJ1-2; TRBD1 matches at 8 bases. J gave up 3 bases and V 6 bases, and 6 bases lay outside the gene matches. CDR3 length: 14 residues. From germline, CDR1 is MDHEN and CDR2 SYDVKM.

In DNA form, the CDR3 reads TGTGCCAGCTCACCACGGGACAGGGGTACCTATGGCTACACCTTC. Its translation is CASSPRDRGTYGYTF. V and J are TRBV18 and TRBJ1-2; 10 bases are shared with TRBD1. The germline gives CDR1 KGHSH, CDR2 LQKENI. After removal of 1 base from V and 4 bases from J, the junction contained 3 bases not matched to a gene. The CDR3 consists of 15 residues.